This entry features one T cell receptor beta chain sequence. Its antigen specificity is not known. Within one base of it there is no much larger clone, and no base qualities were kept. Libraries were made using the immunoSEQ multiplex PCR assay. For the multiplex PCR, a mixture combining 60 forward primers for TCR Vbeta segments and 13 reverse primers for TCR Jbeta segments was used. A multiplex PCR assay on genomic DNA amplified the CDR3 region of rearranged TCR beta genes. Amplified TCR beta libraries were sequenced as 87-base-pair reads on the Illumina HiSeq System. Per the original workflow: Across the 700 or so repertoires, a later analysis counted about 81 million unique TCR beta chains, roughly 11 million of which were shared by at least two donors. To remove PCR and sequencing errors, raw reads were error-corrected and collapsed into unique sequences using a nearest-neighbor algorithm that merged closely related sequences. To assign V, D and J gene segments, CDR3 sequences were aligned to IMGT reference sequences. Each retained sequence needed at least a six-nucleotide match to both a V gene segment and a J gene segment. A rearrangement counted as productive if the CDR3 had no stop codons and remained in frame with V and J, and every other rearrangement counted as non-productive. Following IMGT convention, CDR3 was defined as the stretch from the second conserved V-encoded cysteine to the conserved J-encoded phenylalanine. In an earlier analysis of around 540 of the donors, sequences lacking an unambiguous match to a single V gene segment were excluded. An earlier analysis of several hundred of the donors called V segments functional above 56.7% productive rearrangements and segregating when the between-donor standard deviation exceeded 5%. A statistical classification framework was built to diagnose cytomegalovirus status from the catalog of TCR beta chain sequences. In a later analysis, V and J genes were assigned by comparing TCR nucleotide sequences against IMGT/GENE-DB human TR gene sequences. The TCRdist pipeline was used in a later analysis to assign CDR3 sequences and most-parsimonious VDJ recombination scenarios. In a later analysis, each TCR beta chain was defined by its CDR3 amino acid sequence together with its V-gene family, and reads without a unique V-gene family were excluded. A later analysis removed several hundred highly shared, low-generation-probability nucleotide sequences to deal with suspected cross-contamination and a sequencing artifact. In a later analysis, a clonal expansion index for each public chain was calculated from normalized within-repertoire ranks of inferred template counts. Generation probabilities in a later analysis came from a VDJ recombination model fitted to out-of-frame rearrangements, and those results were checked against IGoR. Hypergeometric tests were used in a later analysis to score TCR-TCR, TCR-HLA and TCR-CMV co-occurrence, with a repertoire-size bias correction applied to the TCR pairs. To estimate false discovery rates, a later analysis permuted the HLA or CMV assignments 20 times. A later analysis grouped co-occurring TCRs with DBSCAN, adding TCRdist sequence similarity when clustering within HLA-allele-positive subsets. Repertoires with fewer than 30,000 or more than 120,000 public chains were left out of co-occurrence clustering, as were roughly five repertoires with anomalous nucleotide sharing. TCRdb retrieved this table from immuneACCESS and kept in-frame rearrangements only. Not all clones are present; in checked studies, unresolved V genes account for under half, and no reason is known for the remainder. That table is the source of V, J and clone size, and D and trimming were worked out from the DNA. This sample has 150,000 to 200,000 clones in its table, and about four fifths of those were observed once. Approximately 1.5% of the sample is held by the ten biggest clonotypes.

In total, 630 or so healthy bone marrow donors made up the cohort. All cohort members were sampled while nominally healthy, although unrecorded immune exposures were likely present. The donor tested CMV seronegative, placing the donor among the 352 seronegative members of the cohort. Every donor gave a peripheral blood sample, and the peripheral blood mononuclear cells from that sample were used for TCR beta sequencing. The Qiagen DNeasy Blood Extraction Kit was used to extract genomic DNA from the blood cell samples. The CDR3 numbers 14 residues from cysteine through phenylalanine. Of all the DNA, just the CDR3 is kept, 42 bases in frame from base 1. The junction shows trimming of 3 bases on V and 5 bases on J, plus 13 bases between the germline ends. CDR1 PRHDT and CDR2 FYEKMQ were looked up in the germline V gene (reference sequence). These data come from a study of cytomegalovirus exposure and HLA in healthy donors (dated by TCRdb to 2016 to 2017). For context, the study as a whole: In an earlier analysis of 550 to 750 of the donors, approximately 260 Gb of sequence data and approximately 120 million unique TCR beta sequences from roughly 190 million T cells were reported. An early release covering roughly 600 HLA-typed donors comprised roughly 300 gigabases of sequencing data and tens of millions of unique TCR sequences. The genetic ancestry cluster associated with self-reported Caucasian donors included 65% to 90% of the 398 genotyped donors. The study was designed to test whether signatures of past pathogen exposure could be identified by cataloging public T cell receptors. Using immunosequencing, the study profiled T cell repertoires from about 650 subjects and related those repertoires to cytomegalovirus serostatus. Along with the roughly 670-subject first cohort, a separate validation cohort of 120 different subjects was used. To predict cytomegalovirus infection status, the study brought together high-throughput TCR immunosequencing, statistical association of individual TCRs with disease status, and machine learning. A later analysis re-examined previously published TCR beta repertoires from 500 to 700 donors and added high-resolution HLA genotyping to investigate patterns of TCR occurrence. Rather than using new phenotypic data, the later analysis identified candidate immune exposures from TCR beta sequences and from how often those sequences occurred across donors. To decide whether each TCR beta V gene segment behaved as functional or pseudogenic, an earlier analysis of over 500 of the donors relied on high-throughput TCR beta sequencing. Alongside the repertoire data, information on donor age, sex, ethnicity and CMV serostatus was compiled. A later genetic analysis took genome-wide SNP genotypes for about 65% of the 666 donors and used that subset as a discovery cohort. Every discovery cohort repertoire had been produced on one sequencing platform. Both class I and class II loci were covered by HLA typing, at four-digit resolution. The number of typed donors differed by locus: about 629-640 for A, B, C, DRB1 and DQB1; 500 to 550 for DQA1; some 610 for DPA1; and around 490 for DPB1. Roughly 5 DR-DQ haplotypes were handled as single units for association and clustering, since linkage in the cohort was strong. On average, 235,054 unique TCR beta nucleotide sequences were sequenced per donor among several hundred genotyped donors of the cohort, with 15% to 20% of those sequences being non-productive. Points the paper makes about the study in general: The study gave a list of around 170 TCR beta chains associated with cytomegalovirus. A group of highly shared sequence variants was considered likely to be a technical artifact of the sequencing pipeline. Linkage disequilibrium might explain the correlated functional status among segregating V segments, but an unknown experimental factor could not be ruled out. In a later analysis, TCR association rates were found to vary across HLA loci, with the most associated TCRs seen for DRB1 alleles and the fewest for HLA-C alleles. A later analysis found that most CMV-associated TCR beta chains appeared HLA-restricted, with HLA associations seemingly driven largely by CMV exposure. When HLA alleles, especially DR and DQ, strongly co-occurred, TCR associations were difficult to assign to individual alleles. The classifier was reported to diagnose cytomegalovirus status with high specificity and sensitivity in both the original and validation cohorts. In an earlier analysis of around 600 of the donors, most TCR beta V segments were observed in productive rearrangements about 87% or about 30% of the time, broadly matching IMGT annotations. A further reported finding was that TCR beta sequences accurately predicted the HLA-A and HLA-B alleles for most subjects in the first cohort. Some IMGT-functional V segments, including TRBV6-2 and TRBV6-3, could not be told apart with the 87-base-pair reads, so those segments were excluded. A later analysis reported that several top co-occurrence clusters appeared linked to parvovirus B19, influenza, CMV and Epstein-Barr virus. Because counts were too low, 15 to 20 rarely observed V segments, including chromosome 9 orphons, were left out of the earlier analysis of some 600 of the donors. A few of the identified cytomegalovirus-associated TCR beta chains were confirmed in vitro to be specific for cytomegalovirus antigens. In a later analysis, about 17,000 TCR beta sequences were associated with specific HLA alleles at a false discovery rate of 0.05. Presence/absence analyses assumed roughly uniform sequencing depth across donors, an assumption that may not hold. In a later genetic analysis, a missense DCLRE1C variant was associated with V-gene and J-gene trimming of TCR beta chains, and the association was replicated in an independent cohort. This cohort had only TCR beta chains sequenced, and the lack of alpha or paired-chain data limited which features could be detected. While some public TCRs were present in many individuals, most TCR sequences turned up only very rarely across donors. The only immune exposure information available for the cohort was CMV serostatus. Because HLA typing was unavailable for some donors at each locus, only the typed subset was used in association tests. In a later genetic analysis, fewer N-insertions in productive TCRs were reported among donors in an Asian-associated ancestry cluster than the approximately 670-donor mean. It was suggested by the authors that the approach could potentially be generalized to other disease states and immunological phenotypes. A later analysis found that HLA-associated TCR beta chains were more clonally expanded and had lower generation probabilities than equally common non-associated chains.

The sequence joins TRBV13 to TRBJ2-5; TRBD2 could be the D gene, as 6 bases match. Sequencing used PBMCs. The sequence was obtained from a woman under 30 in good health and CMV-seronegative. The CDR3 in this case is CASSFYGSKETQYF. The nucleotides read TGTGCCAGCAGCTTTTACGGGAGTAAGGAGACCCAGTACTTC.